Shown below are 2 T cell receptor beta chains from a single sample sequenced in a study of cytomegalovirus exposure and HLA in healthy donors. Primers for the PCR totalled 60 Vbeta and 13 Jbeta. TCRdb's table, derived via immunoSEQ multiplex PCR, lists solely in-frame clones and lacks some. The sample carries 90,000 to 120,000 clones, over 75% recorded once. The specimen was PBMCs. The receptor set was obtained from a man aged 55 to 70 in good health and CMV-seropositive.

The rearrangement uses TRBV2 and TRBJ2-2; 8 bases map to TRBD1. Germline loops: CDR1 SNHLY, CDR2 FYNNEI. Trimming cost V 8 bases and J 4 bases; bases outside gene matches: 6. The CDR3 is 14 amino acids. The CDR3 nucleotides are TGTGCCAGCGGGGACAGGCGGGGCACCGGGGAGCTGTTTTTT. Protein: CASGDRRGTGELFF.

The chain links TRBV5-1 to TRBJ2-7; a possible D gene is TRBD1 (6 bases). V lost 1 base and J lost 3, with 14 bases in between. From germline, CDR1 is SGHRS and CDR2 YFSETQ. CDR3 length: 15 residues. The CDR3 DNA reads TGCGCCAGCAGCTTGATCCAGGGGTTCAACTACGAGCAGTACTTC. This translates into CASSLIQGFNYEQYF.